Below, 31 T cell receptor beta chains from the same sample are listed, as sequenced in a study of CD8+CD57+ T cells in acquired aplastic anemia. Genomic DNA, the template, was used for profiling of the TCR beta VDJ and CDR3. TCRdb reprocessed the reads with MiXCR, giving one entry per CDR3 protein. The data show roughly 290,000 distinct CDR3 sequences, with around three fifths seen just once and 1% to 1.5% held by the top ten. CD8+CD57+ cell expansion, shown by flow cytometry, had occurred in the patients selected for sequencing. The sequenced sample consisted of sorted CD4+, CD8+, or CD8+CD57+ T cells (not recorded which) from PBMCs. These receptors originate from a human donor with aplastic anemia.

This clonotype was picked up one time. The chain has TRBV20-1 and TRBJ1-2, with D unclear. Between the trimmed V and J ends, which lost 3 bases and 8 bases, there was a span of 13 bases. CDR1 and CDR2 (germline): DFQATT, SNEGSKA (reference sequence). CDR3 size: 12 residues. CDR3 nucleotide sequence: TGCAGTGCTAGTCGGGCAGGCCTGGGCTACACCTTC. Residues: CSASRAGLGYTF.

The chain combines TRBV2 with TRBJ2-7; TRBD2 matches at 8 bases. Germline-derived CDR1 and CDR2 are SNHLY and FYNNEI. The CDR3 sequence is 13 residues long. J was trimmed by 4 bases and V by 7 bases; bases with no gene match: 6. CDR3 region: CASKPGLVYEQYF. The CDR3 coding sequence is TGTGCCAGCAAGCCGGGACTAGTTTACGAGCAGTACTTC.

The V and J genes are TRBV4-1 and TRBJ1-1, with 7 bases identical to TRBD1. Germline loops: CDR1 MGHRA, CDR2 YSYEKL. V lost 3 bases and J lost 1; bases outside the gene matches: 5. The CDR3 is 15 residues long. Here the CDR3 DNA reads TGCGCCAGCAGCCACCCCGGGACAGCGAACACTGAAGCTTTCTTT. This translates into CASSHPGTANTEAFF.

This clonotype was detected once. J is TRBJ2-6 and V is TRBV9, with D possibly TRBD1 on 6 matching bases. CDR1 and CDR2 from the germline V gene are SGDLS and YYNGEE. The V end lost 2 bases, the J end lost 4 bases, and 13 bases lay between the germline ends. The CDR3 runs 16 residues. CDR3 bases: TGTGCCAGCAGCGTTCCAGGGGCGGGCGGGGCCAACGTCCTGACTTTC. Translated: CASSVPGAGGANVLTF.

This clonotype was seen ten or more times. V is TRBV11-2 and J is TRBJ1-1; D gene uncertain. Germline CDR1 reads SGHAT; CDR2 reads FQNNGV. The length of the CDR3 is 15 residues. V was pared by 5 bases and J by 10 bases, with 23 bases between. The chain's CDR3 is CASSRQAGYGEGAFF. The CDR3 nucleotides read TGTGCCAGCAGCCGACAAGCGGGGTACGGTGAAGGAGCTTTCTTT.

This chain joins TRBV6-1 and TRBJ2-7; 10 bases map to TRBD1. The CDR3 length is 14 residues. The germline V gene has CDR1 MNHNS and CDR2 SASEGT. The V and J ends lost 7 bases and 0 bases, in that order; junction bases with no gene match: 3. The CDR3 bases are TGTGCCAGCACGAGACAGGGGGCCTCCTACGAGCAGTACTTC. This translates into CASTRQGASYEQYF.

This sequence joins TRBV20-1 and TRBJ2-7; TRBD2 matches 8 bases. Germline-derived CDR1 and CDR2 are DFQATT and SNEGSKA (reference sequence). V was clipped by 6 bases and J by 0 bases; unmatched bases: 4. The CDR3 runs to 13 residues. CDR3 in amino acids: CSALAGPSYEQYF. The CDR3 DNA reads as TGCAGTGCCTTAGCGGGACCCTCCTACGAGCAGTACTTC.

The rearrangement joins TRBV12-3 or TRBV12-4 to TRBJ2-3; 9 bases align to TRBD2. The CDR3 sequence is 16 residues long. V dropped 2 bases and J dropped 3; count of bases not matched to a gene: 6. The CDR3 reads CASSLSVAGVTDTQYF. The CDR3 DNA follows: TGTGCCAGCAGTTTAAGTGTAGCGGGAGTAACAGATACGCAGTATTTT.

With respect to this clonotype: The CDR3 does not end in the conserved phenylalanine or tryptophan, so this is likely a read error. CDR3 residues: CATSRPGEGNTIYS. As DNA, the CDR3 is TGTGCCACCAGCCGCCCAGGGGAGGGAAACACCATATATTCT. The gene calls are TRBV15 and TRBJ1-3; D perhaps matches TRBD1 (6 bases). Trimming took 5 bases from V and 4 from J, leaving 12 bases between them. The CDR3 runs to 14 residues. Germline CDR1 and CDR2: LNHNV and YYDKDF (reference sequence).

A remark on this clonotype: A much larger clone differs from this one at a single base, so this may be a read error. The chain has TRBV3-1 and TRBJ1-1, with D possibly matching TRBD1 (5 bases). The germline V gene has CDR1 LGHDT and CDR2 YNNKEL (reference sequence). Trimming removed 3 bases at V and 4 bases at J, with 21 bases between. The CDR3 consists of 17 residues. The CDR3 loop is CASSHLPGPGPSTEAFF. The CDR3, as DNA: TGTGCCAGCAGCCACCTTCCGGGACCTGGCCCGAGCACTGAAGCTTTCTTT.

The CDR3 sequence is CASSLELGRMETQYF. DNA of the CDR3: TGTGCCAGCAGCTTAGAGTTAGGGAGGATGGAGACCCAGTACTTC. The chain is built from TRBV7-8 and TRBJ2-5, with D maybe TRBD2 (6 bases). CDR3 size: 15 residues. CDR1 and CDR2 from the germline V gene are SGHVS and FQNEAQ. Deletions cut 1 base from V and 5 bases from J, with 14 bases between.

The chain has TRBV20-1 and TRBJ1-2, with D perhaps TRBD1 (5 bases). Germline assignment: CDR1 DFQATT and CDR2 SNEGSKA (reference sequence). Trimming stripped 3 bases from V and 3 bases from J, with 14 bases between. This CDR3 is 14 amino acids long. The chain's CDR3 is CSASTGRNDYGYTF. DNA for the CDR3: TGCAGTGCTAGTACAGGCAGGAACGACTATGGCTACACCTTC.

The rearrangement links TRBV29-1 to TRBJ2-7; TRBD1 might be the D (7 bases). The V gene's germline CDR1 is SQVTM and CDR2 ANQGSEA. The CDR3 length is 14 residues. V lost 1 base and J lost 0, with 10 bases in between. CDR3 sequence reads: CSVEGGDSSYEQYF. CDR3 DNA sequence: TGCAGCGTTGAAGGGGGGGACAGCTCCTACGAGCAGTACTTC.

The V gene is TRBV2, the J gene TRBJ1-1; perhaps TRBD1 as D (6 bases). Germline lookup yields CDR1 SNHLY and CDR2 FYNNEI. The CDR3 length is 14 residues. Trimming removed 6 bases at V and 10 bases at J, with 21 bases between. CDR3 amino acids: CASREQGNVLVAFF. As DNA, the CDR3 is TGTGCCAGCAGAGAACAGGGAAATGTTCTGGTAGCTTTCTTT.

V and J are TRBV15 and TRBJ2-7, with D possibly being TRBD1 (6 bases). There are 16 residues in the CDR3. V lost 4 bases and J 0 bases, leaving 16 bases between the germline ends. In germline, CDR1 is LNHNV, CDR2 YYDKDF (reference sequence). CDR3 sequence (DNA): TGTGCCACCAGCACTGACGCAGGGGCGCCCTCCTACGAGCAGTACTTC. Encoded protein: CATSTDAGAPSYEQYF.

This clonotype was found once. The chain employs TRBV7-3 and TRBJ2-3, with TRBD2 matching 13 bases. Trimming removed 5 bases from V and 8 bases from J; junction bases left unmatched: 10. The length of the CDR3 is 16 residues. Germline-derived CDR1 and CDR2 are SGHTA and FQGTGA. CDR3 protein: CASSALAGGPFFTQYF. CDR3 nucleotide sequence: TGTGCCAGCAGCGCACTAGCGGGAGGGCCATTTTTTACGCAGTATTTT.

In DNA, the CDR3 is TGTGCCAGCAGCGTAGCGCTGGGACAGAACTCTGGAAACACCATATATTTT. It is translated as CASSVALGQNSGNTIYF. The rearrangement joins TRBV9 to TRBJ1-3, with 7 bases that match TRBD1. Trimming took 0 bases from V and 0 from J; bases not matched to a gene: 6. CDR1 is SGDLS and CDR2 is YYNGEE in the germline V gene. This CDR3 has 17 residues.

V usage is TRBV24-1 and J usage is TRBJ2-7; 8 bases match TRBD1. CDR1 KGHDR and CDR2 SFDVKD come from the germline V gene. The CDR3 has 15 amino acids. Trimming at V came to 3 bases and at J to 5 bases, leaving 8 bases not matched to a gene. The DNA for the CDR3 is TGTGCCACCAGTGATCCGGGACAGGATAACAACGAGCAGTACTTC. Residues: CATSDPGQDNNEQYF.

The J gene is TRBJ1-2, the V gene TRBV5-1; 9 bases align to TRBD1. The CDR3 has 17 amino acids. Germline CDR1 reads SGHRS; CDR2 reads YFSETQ. Losses at the gene ends were 0 bases for V and 8 bases for J; bases not matched to a gene: 14. The CDR3: CASSLGTTGGALAGYTF. The CDR3 coding sequence is TGCGCCAGCAGCTTGGGGACCACAGGGGGCGCTTTGGCCGGCTACACCTTC.

J is TRBJ2-5 and V is TRBV7-9; D is uncertain. The CDR3 runs to 13 residues. The V end was cut by 4 bases, the J end by 4 bases, with 10 bases between. CDR1 is SEHNR and CDR2 is FQNEAQ in the germline V gene (reference sequence). CDR3 sequence (DNA): TGTGCCAGCAGCTCTACCTATGGAGAGACCCAGTACTTC. It encodes CASSSTYGETQYF.

The chain links TRBV12-3 or TRBV12-4 to TRBJ1-3, with D unresolved. The CDR3 contains 11 residues. The V and J ends lost 7 bases and 4 bases respectively, with 5 bases between them. CDR3 protein: CASNVGNTIYF. The CDR3 bases are TGTGCCAGCAATGTCGGAAACACCATATATTTT.

About this clonotype itself: The junction departs from the called germline gene at one end, perhaps through a read error. The chain uses TRBV7-2 and TRBJ1-6, with 7 bases that match TRBD1. The CDR3 totals 17 residues. Germline CDR1 reads SGHTA; CDR2 reads FQGNSA. The CDR3 DNA reads as TGCGCCAGCAGCGGGGGGGACAGCTACTCCTATAATTCACCCCTCCACTTT. It is translated as CASSGGDSYSYNSPLHF.

The gene calls are TRBV7-3 and TRBJ1-1; D remains unclear. Germline loops: CDR1 SGHTA, CDR2 FQGTGA. The V end lost 4 bases, the J end lost 2 bases, and 8 bases lay between the germline ends. The CDR3 has 13 amino acids. The chain's CDR3 is CASSSMPNTEAFF. CDR3 bases: TGTGCCAGCAGCTCCATGCCTAACACTGAAGCTTTCTTT.

This clonotype was observed a few times. The V call is TRBV5-1, the J call TRBJ2-2; a weak D match, TRBD2 (7 bases). Germline V gene lookup returns CDR1 SGHRS and CDR2 YFSETQ. The CDR3 has 14 residues. The ends were cut back, 0 bases at V and 7 bases at J, with 10 bases in the middle. The CDR3 DNA sequence: TGCGCCAGCAGCTTGGACAGGGAGGGCGGGGAGCTGTTTTTT. It translates to CASSLDREGGELFF.

V gene TRBV7-2 combines with J gene TRBJ2-3, with D tentatively TRBD2 (7 bases). The V and J ends lost 6 bases and 2 bases respectively, with 12 bases between them. This CDR3 comprises 14 residues. Germline V gene lookup returns CDR1 SGHTA and CDR2 FQGNSA. The CDR3 nucleotides read TGTGCCAGCAGTGTGCGGGGGCCCACAGATACGCAGTATTTT. It codes for CASSVRGPTDTQYF.

The chain recombines TRBV29-1 with TRBJ1-1; tentative D call: TRBD1 (5 bases). The CDR3 extends over 13 amino acids. CDR1 SQVTM and CDR2 ANQGSEA come from the germline V gene. V was trimmed by 7 bases and J by 3 bases, leaving 15 bases between them. CDR3 sequence reads: CSERGIGDTEAFF. For the CDR3, the DNA is TGCAGCGAAAGGGGAATAGGGGACACTGAAGCTTTCTTT.

This clonotype appeared once. This rearrangement joins TRBV29-1 to TRBJ2-7; TRBD1 matches 8 bases. With 5 bases clipped from V and 2 bases from J, the junction kept 5 bases outside the gene matches. This CDR3 has 13 residues. The germline gives CDR1 SQVTM, CDR2 ANQGSEA. This CDR3 is CSVSRTGPYEQYF. The CDR3 DNA reads TGCAGCGTTTCCCGGACAGGGCCCTACGAGCAGTACTTC.

V usage is TRBV7-3 and J usage is TRBJ1-1; no clear D. Germline assignment: CDR1 SGHTA and CDR2 FQGTGA. V dropped 1 base and J dropped 6 bases, with 9 bases sitting between them. The CDR3 runs to 13 residues. The DNA for the CDR3 is TGTGCCAGCAGCTTAAATCCCCTAGCTGAAGCTTTCTTT. Encoded protein: CASSLNPLAEAFF.

J is TRBJ2-7 and V is TRBV9; D not resolved. V shed 4 bases and J shed 2 bases, with 13 bases lying between them. Germline V gives CDR1 SGDLS, CDR2 YYNGEE. The CDR3 length is 14 residues. CDR3 protein: CASSFTAGTYEQYF. In nucleotides, the CDR3 is TGTGCCAGCAGCTTTACGGCCGGAACCTACGAGCAGTACTTC.

The V call is TRBV6-5, the J call TRBJ1-2; possible D gene TRBD1, 6 bases. Germline lookup yields CDR1 MNHEY and CDR2 SVGAGI. The CDR3 is 11 residues long. V lost 10 bases, J lost 8 bases, and 14 bases lay in between. The CDR3 coding sequence is TGTGCCACCTGGGGGCAGGGAGGCTACACCTTC. The encoded protein is CATWGQGGYTF.

Written as DNA, the CDR3 is TGTGCCACCAGCAGAGACGGCAATGAAGCTTTCTTT. Protein: CATSRDGNEAFF. The rearrangement uses TRBV15 and TRBJ1-1; D not resolved. Trimming pared 0 bases from V and 7 bases from J, leaving 6 bases between. This CDR3 has 12 residues. The V gene's germline CDR1 is LNHNV and CDR2 YYDKDF (reference sequence). Using reference TRBV15 and TRBJ1-1 for the parts outside the CDR3, the full variable domain is DAMVIQNPRYQVTQFGKPVTLSCSQTLNHNVMYWYQQKSSQAPKLLFHYYDKDFNNEADTPDNFQSRRPNTSFCFLDIRSPGLGDTAMYLCATSRDGNEAFFGQGTRLTVV.